This note documents a single TCR beta chain sequence. This clone was seen more than once but under ten times. The clone's antigen remains unknown. Per-base qualities were not stored, and no clone one base away is much larger. Whole blood was collected in K2EDTA tubes by collaborating institutions according to the institutions' own protocols. Collaborator samples were shipped for TCRbeta analysis as frozen whole blood, isolated PBMCs, or DNA extracted from either sample type. The immunoSEQ Assay, a bias-controlled multiplex PCR, was used to amplify TCRbeta CDR3 regions from genomic DNA. In the source study's methods: Within the assay, amplification of reference gene primers was used to estimate how many nucleated cells each sample contained. To quantify the absolute abundance of each unique TCRbeta CDR3 rearrangement, sequence reads were collapsed and filtered. Productive Simpson clonality was computed per sample as the square root of Simpson's diversity index over productive rearrangements. This is the immuneACCESS table as TCRdb keeps it, with only in-frame sequences that have V and J called. A part of the clones is gone; compared with another copy, unresolved V genes explain less than half, and the rest is unexplained. V, J and clone size were drawn from that table, and D and trimming were deduced from the DNA. The sample includes roughly 100,000 clones, with 71% observed a single time. The ten largest clones represent approximately 0.87% of the sample.

This record belongs to a study of blood T cell repertoires in COVID-19 (dated by TCRdb to about 2020). For context, the study as a whole: The collaborator samples originated in the United States, Italy and Spain and spanned the acute and convalescent phases of COVID-19. The prospective study material was composed of cDNA or gDNA derived from T cells, B-cell-depleted T cells, or PBMCs. Subjects who had been exposed to COVID-19, were actively infected with it, or had recovered from it provided the deeply sampled blood TCRbeta repertoires that made up the dataset. A freely available public database, intended as a resource for researchers studying the immune response to SARS-CoV-2, is where the repertoires were released. Samples came from the ongoing ImmuneRACE study (first 160 participants) plus 1,254 subjects from 6 global collaborators. The sample metadata nearly always contained a de-identified subject ID, COVID-19 status, age in years and sex. Where available, HLA class I and class II types were taken from metadata supplied by the sample provider and were not determined by assay-based typing.

Study-wide conclusions, independent of this receptor: How much clinical and demographic metadata was included differed by source and by participant, and the metadata was provided uncurated.

Clipping removes 6 bases from V and 1 base from J, with 4 as the unmatched junction base count. Counted from cysteine to phenylalanine, this CDR3 has 14 amino acids. The CDR3 DNA has 42 bases and is translated from base 1. CDR1 and CDR2 were assigned from the germline V gene (reference sequence) as MNHNY and SVGAGI. Recombination connected TRBV6-6 to TRBJ1-2; 8 of the junction bases match TRBD1. The receptor's source is a human donor with acute or convalescent COVID-19. The donor label of this sample is uncertain. Sequencing was performed on peripheral blood. The sequence in DNA is TGTGCCAGCAGGGGACAGGTCGATAACTATGGCTACACCTTC. It encodes CASRGQVDNYGYTF.